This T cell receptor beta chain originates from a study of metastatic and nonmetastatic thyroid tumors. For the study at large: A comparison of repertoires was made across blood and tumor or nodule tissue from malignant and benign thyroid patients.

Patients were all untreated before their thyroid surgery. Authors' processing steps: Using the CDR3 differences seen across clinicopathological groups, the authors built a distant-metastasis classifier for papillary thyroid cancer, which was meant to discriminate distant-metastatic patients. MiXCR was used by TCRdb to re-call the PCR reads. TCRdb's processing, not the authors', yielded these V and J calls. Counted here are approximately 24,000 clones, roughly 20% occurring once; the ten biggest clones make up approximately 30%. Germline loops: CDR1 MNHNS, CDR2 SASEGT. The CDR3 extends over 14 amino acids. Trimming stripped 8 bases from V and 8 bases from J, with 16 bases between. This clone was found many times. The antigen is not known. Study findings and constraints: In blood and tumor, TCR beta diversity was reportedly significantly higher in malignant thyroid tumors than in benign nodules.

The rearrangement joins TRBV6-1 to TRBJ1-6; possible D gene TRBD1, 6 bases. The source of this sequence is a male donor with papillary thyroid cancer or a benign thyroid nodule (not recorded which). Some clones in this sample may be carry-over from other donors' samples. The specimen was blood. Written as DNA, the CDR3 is TGTGCCAGCTTCGAACAGGGTTGGTATTCACCCCTCCACTTT. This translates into CASFEQGWYSPLHF.